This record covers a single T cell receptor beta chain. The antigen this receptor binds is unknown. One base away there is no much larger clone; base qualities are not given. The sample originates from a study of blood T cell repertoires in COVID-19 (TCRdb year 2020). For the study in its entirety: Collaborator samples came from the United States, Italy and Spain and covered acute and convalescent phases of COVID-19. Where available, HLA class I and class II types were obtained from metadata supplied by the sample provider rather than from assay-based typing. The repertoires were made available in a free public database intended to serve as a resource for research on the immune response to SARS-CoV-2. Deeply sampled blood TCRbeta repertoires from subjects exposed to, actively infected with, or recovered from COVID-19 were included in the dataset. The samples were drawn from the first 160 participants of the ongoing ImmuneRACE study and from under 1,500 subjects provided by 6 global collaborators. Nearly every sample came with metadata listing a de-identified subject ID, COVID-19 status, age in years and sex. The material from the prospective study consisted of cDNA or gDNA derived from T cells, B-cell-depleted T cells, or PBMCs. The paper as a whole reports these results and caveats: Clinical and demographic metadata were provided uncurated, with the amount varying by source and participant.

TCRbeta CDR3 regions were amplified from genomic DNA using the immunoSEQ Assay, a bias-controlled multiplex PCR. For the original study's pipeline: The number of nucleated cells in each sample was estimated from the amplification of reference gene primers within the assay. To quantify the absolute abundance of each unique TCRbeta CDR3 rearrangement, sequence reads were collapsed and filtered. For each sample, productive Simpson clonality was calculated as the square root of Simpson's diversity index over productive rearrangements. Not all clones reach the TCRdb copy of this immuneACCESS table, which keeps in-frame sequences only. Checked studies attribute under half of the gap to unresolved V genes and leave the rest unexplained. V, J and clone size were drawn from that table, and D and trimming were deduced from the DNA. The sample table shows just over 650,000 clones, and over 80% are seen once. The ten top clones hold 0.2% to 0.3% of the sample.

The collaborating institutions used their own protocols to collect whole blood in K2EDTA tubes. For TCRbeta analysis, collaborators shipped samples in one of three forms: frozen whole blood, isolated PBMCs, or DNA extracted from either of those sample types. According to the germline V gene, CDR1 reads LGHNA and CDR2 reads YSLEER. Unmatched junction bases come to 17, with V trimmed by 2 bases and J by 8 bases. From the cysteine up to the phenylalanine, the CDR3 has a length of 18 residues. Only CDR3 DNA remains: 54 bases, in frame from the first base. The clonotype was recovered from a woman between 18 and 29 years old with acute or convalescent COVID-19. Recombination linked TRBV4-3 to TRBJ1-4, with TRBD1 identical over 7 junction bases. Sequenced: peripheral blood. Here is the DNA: TGCGCCAGCAGCCAATCGGGAGTCAGGGGGACGGCATGGGAAAAACTGTTTTTT. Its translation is CASSQSGVRGTAWEKLFF.